Following are 27 T cell receptor beta chains from one sample sequenced in a study of CD8 T cell repertoires and HIV-1 epitope variants. Only in-frame clones appear in the TCRdb table, and some are missing; sequencing was by immunoSEQ multiplex PCR. The sample shows roughly 5,600 clones, about 64% of them seen only once. The antigens of these receptors remain unknown. Sequencing input: cultured CD8+ T cells derived from PBMCs. The receptors were sampled from a male donor with HIV.

The rearrangement uses TRBV6-1 and TRBJ1-5; D may be TRBD1 (6 bases). The CDR3 contains 15 residues. Trimming left V 4 bases short and J 5 bases short, with 15 bases between. From germline, CDR1 is MNHNS and CDR2 SASEGT. Here the CDR3 DNA reads TGTGCCAGCAGTGGGGGGCAGGGGATACATCAGCCCCAGCATTTT. It encodes CASSGGQGIHQPQHF.

The chain is built from TRBV6-1 and TRBJ1-2; D is uncertain. Germline CDR1 reads MNHNS; CDR2 reads SASEGT. This CDR3 contains 14 residues. V gave up 4 bases and J gave up 0 bases, with 9 bases separating them. CDR3 in DNA: TGTGCCAGCAGTGCGTTGGGGTCTAACTATGGCTACACCTTC. Translated, it gives CASSALGSNYGYTF.

The table lists this clone with a few counts. This chain links TRBV5-1 with TRBJ2-7; D may be TRBD1 or TRBD2 (5 bases each). V was trimmed by 3 bases and J by 1 base, leaving 5 bases between them. The CDR3 is 12 residues long. Germline-derived CDR1 and CDR2 are SGHRS and YFSETQ. CDR3 sequence reads: CASSWGSYEQYF. DNA for the CDR3: TGCGCCAGCAGCTGGGGGTCCTACGAGCAGTACTTC.

The chain uses TRBV14 and TRBJ1-2; the D is unclear. V was cut by 1 base and J by 4 bases, with 16 bases left in between. The CDR3 runs 16 residues. Germline CDR1 is SGHDN and CDR2 is FVKESK. The CDR3 nucleotides are TGTGCCAGCAGCCAAGCAAGGCCTCCTTTCTTCTATGGCTACACCTTC. Translating gives CASSQARPPFFYGYTF.

The J gene is TRBJ2-7, the V gene TRBV5-4; tentative D call: TRBD1 (7 bases). Trimming removed 2 bases at V and 6 bases at J, with 12 bases between. This CDR3 is built from 13 residues. Germline values: CDR1 SGHNT, CDR2 YYREEE (reference sequence). CDR3 nucleotides: TGTGCCAGCAGCTTCCAGGGGGGATCCGAGCAGTACTTC. This encodes CASSFQGGSEQYF. The full variable domain, its missing parts supplied by reference TRBV5-4 and TRBJ2-7, is ETGVTQSPTHLIKTRGQQVTLRCSSQSGHNTVSWYQQALGQGPQFIFQYYREEENGRGNFPPRFSGLQFPNYSSELNVNALELDDSALYLCASSFQGGSEQYFGPGTRLTVT.

This chain joins TRBV7-8 and TRBJ2-1; no reliable D call. The V and J ends lost 4 bases and 8 bases respectively, with 6 bases between them. The CDR3 runs to 11 residues. The germline V gene has CDR1 SGHVS and CDR2 FQNEAQ. The CDR3: CASSYRDEQFF. CDR3 nucleotides: TGTGCCAGCAGCTACCGAGATGAGCAGTTCTTC.

This clone was counted a few times. The chain employs TRBV5-1 and TRBJ2-7, with D hard to call. Trimming left V 0 bases short and J 0 bases short, with 10 bases between. The CDR3 runs to 15 residues. The germline V gene encodes CDR1 SGHRS and CDR2 YFSETQ. CDR3 amino acids: CASSLEVVSSYEQYF. DNA for the CDR3: TGCGCCAGCAGCTTGGAGGTCGTTTCCTCCTACGAGCAGTACTTC. Full variable domain (outside the CDR3, taken from reference TRBV5-1 and TRBJ2-7): KAGVTQTPRYLIKTRGQQVTLSCSPISGHRSVSWYQQTPGQGLQFLFEYFSETQRNKGNFPGRFSGRQFSNSRSEMNVSTLELGDSALYLCASSLEVVSSYEQYFGPGTRLTVT.

This rearrangement joins TRBV11-2 to TRBJ2-7, with TRBD1 matching over 7 bases. V trimming: 5 bases; J trimming: 3 bases; junction bases outside the gene matches: 4. The CDR3 is made up of 13 amino acids. Germline CDR1 reads SGHAT; CDR2 reads FQNNGV. The chain's CDR3 is CASSPGQLYEQYF. The CDR3 DNA sequence: TGTGCCAGCAGCCCGGGACAGCTCTACGAGCAGTACTTC. Complete variable domain (other parts from reference TRBV11-2 and TRBJ2-7): EAGVAQSPRYKIIEKRQSVAFWCNPISGHATLYWYQQILGQGPKLLIQFQNNGVVDDSQLPKDRFSAERLKGVDSTLKIQPAKLEDSAVYLCASSPGQLYEQYFGPGTRLTVT.

This clone has a handful of counts. J is TRBJ1-1 and V is TRBV2; 9 nucleotides line up with TRBD1. The CDR3 spans 15 residues. Germline CDR1 SNHLY, CDR2 FYNNEI. V dropped 2 bases and J dropped 4; count of bases not matched to a gene: 5. Here the CDR3 DNA reads TGTGCCAGCAGTGAACCAGACAGGGGGGGCACTGAAGCTTTCTTT. Amino acids: CASSEPDRGGTEAFF.

J is TRBJ2-7 and V is TRBV30; D is unresolved. Trimming removed 0 bases at V and 3 bases at J, with 9 bases between. Germline CDR1 is GTSNPN and CDR2 is SVGIG (reference sequence). There are 13 residues in the CDR3. Here the CDR3 DNA reads TGTGCCTGGAGTGTTCGAACTGGCTACGAGCAGTACTTC. It specifies CAWSVRTGYEQYF.

This chain connects TRBV5-1 to TRBJ1-6; possibly TRBD1 for D (5 bases). CDR1 and CDR2 (germline): SGHRS, YFSETQ. The V and J ends lost 0 bases and 10 bases respectively, with 14 bases between them. The CDR3 consists of 15 residues. CDR3 nucleotides: TGCGCCAGCAGCTTGGATGGCAGGGAAACCTCACCCCTCCACTTT. Amino acids: CASSLDGRETSPLHF.

V is TRBV27 and J is TRBJ2-7, with TRBD2 identical over 7 bases. V trimming: 0 bases; J trimming: 5 bases; junction bases outside the gene matches: 7. Germline V gene data show CDR1 as MNHEY and CDR2 as SMNVEV (reference sequence). The CDR3 contains 15 residues. The CDR3 loop reads CASSLSGGSGDEQYF. The CDR3 coding sequence is TGTGCCAGCAGTTTATCGGGCGGGAGCGGCGACGAGCAGTACTTC.

The rearrangement links TRBV14 to TRBJ2-5; the D gene could be TRBD1 or TRBD2 (6 bases each). With 2 bases removed from V and 3 bases from J, the gap between germline ends came to 13 bases. CDR1 is SGHDN and CDR2 is FVKESK in the germline V gene. This CDR3 comprises 15 residues. The CDR3 reads CASSQTGAAKETQYF. As DNA, the CDR3 is TGTGCCAGCAGCCAAACGGGGGCCGCAAAAGAGACCCAGTACTTC.

As for this clone: One end of the junction fails to match germline, which may point to a read error. The chain is built from TRBV7-7 and TRBJ2-3, with D possibly matching TRBD2 (6 bases). The germline gives CDR1 SSHAT, CDR2 FNYEAQ (reference sequence). This CDR3 has 14 residues. The DNA of the CDR3 is TGTGCTAGCAGCTTGGAGGGGTCCACAGATACGCAGTATTTT. This encodes CASSLEGSTDTQYF.

CDR3 in amino acids: CASRQGSADTQYF. CDR3 in DNA: TGTGCCAGCAGACAGGGCTCGGCAGATACGCAGTATTTT. V and J are TRBV27 and TRBJ2-3; possibly TRBD1 for D (6 bases). V was cut by 6 bases and J by 4 bases, with 11 bases left in between. The CDR3 has 13 residues. The germline gives CDR1 MNHEY, CDR2 SMNVEV (reference sequence).

The V gene is TRBV28, the J gene TRBJ1-1; D gene ambiguous. V was cut by 1 base and J by 2 bases, with 11 bases left in between. The germline V gene encodes CDR1 MDHEN and CDR2 SYDVKM. The CDR3 has 15 residues. CDR3 amino acids: CASSLLSGTNTEAFF. The DNA for the CDR3 is TGTGCCAGCAGTTTATTGTCAGGAACTAACACTGAAGCTTTCTTT.

A few counts support this clone. The V call is TRBV28, the J call TRBJ2-7; no reliable D call. There are 11 residues in the CDR3. Trimming took 3 bases from V and 0 from J, leaving 0 bases between them. CDR1 is MDHEN, CDR2 SYDVKM, per germline. The CDR3 region has the DNA TGTGCCAGCAGTTTCTCCTACGAGCAGTACTTC. Translation: CASSFSYEQYF.

This clone has just a few counts. The rearrangement joins TRBV19 to TRBJ2-1; 10 bases agree with TRBD1. The germline CDR1 and CDR2 sequences are LNHDA and SQIVND (reference sequence). J was trimmed by 8 bases and V by 3 bases; bases with no gene match: 7. This CDR3 spans 15 amino acids. The CDR3 bases are TGTGCCAGTAGTATGGCGACAGGGGGCTGGGATGAGCAGTTCTTC. Translated, it gives CASSMATGGWDEQFF.

The V gene is TRBV6-1, the J gene TRBJ1-3; D not certain. CDR1 MNHNS and CDR2 SASEGT come from the germline V gene. The CDR3 length is 15 residues. V lost 5 bases and J lost 0, with 11 bases in between. For the CDR3, the DNA is TGTGCCAGCAGTTCCTATGACAACTCTGGAAACACCATATATTTT. Protein: CASSSYDNSGNTIYF.

The CDR3: CASSTGYEQYF. The CDR3, as DNA: TGTGCCAGCAGCACGGGGTACGAGCAGTACTTC. The chain joins TRBV7-2 to TRBJ2-7, with a possible D match to TRBD2 (5 bases). CDR3 size: 11 residues. The V end lost 5 bases, the J end lost 4 bases, and 6 bases lay between the germline ends. CDR1 and CDR2 (germline): SGHTA, FQGNSA. The whole variable domain, filled in from reference TRBV7-2 and TRBJ2-7, reads GAGVSQSPSNKVTEKGKDVELRCDPISGHTALYWYRQSLGQGLEFLIYFQGNSAPDKSGLPSDRFSAERTGGSVSTLTIQRTQQEDSAVYLCASSTGYEQYFGPGTRLTVT.

This chain joins TRBV7-9 and TRBJ2-1; D call uncertain. This CDR3 has 10 residues. The V end lost 4 bases, the J end lost 10 bases, and 5 bases lay between the germline ends. Germline CDR1 is SEHNR and CDR2 is FQNEAQ (reference sequence). In DNA, the CDR3 is TGTGCCAGCAGCTATGCAGAGCAGTTCTTC. As protein: CASSYAEQFF. Variable domain in full (rest from reference TRBV7-9 and TRBJ2-1): DTGVSQNPRHKITKRGQNVTFRCDPISEHNRLYWYRQTLGQGPEFLTYFQNEAQLEKSRLLSDRFSAERPKGSFSTLEIQRTEQGDSAMYLCASSYAEQFFGPGTRLTVL.

The table lists this clone with a few counts. J is TRBJ2-3 and V is TRBV5-8, with TRBD1 matching 10 bases. V was pared by 3 bases and J by 1 base, with 2 bases of the junction left unmatched. This CDR3 comprises 15 residues. The germline gives CDR1 SGHTS, CDR2 YDEGEE. CDR3 bases: TGTGCCAGCAGCTCCGGGACAGGGGGCACAGATACGCAGTATTTT. Amino acid sequence: CASSSGTGGTDTQYF.

The rearrangement links TRBV14 to TRBJ1-1; 8 nucleotides match TRBD1. Germline assignment: CDR1 SGHDN and CDR2 FVKESK. This CDR3 contains 15 residues. Trimming removed 4 bases from V and 0 bases from J; junction bases left unmatched: 4. DNA for the CDR3: TGTGCCAGCAGCCCAAGACAGGGGTTGAACACTGAAGCTTTCTTT. The encoded protein is CASSPRQGLNTEAFF.

The rearrangement uses TRBV28 and TRBJ2-1; TRBD2 matches at 12 bases. Per the germline V gene, CDR1 is MDHEN and CDR2 is SYDVKM. The CDR3 totals 17 residues. After removal of 4 bases from V and 8 bases from J, the junction contained 12 bases not matched to a gene. The CDR3 here is CASSSRTSGIVGDEQFF. The CDR3 DNA follows: TGTGCCAGCAGTTCAAGGACTAGCGGGATTGTGGGCGATGAGCAGTTCTTC.

V and J are TRBV6-1 and TRBJ2-3; 9 bases align to TRBD1. The CDR3 loop spans 15 amino acids. V was clipped by 1 base and J by 3 bases; unmatched bases: 2. Germline lookup yields CDR1 MNHNS and CDR2 SASEGT. The DNA of the CDR3 is TGTGCCAGCAGTGAAGGGACAGGGGAGACAGATACGCAGTATTTT. This gives the protein CASSEGTGETDTQYF.

The chain uses TRBV19 and TRBJ2-1, with D perhaps given as TRBD1 or TRBD2 (5 bases each). Trimming removed 5 bases at V and 4 bases at J, with 18 bases between. CDR3 size: 16 residues. CDR1 LNHDA and CDR2 SQIVND come from the germline V gene (reference sequence). The chain's CDR3 is CASSAAWGGRYNEQFF. The CDR3 DNA reads as TGTGCCAGTAGTGCAGCCTGGGGCGGGCGTTACAATGAGCAGTTCTTC.

V gene TRBV6-1 combines with J gene TRBJ1-4, with TRBD1 as a possible D gene (5 bases). V shed 6 bases and J shed 5 bases, with 13 bases lying between them. This CDR3 region has 14 residues. Germline CDR1 and CDR2: MNHNS and SASEGT. CDR3 loop: CASSEGSLNEKLFF. In nucleotides, the CDR3 is TGTGCCAGCAGCGAGGGGAGTTTGAATGAAAAACTGTTTTTT.